This T cell receptor (beta chain) was sequenced in a study of cytomegalovirus exposure and HLA in healthy donors. Study-level points and caveats: Differences between HLA loci emerged in a later analysis of TCR association rates, with DRB1 most and HLA-C fewest. Analysis was carried out at a later point, and it linked a missense DCLRE1C variant to TCR beta V- and J-gene trimming. With further analysis later on, most CMV-associated TCR beta chains appeared HLA-restricted. Reported findings show TCR beta sequences accurately forecast HLA-A and HLA-B alleles in most subjects.

Turning to this clone: Its antigen is unknown.

PCR employed 60 Vbeta and 13 Jbeta primers. Profiling relied on immunoSEQ multiplex PCR, and the TCRdb table lists in-frame clones only, not all of them. Among some 150,000 clones listed, over 75% were seen once. Material: PBMCs. This TCR derives from a female donor in good health and CMV-seronegative.

CDR3 DNA sequence: TGTGCCAGCAGCTCGAGACCGGGACAGGGAAGCGGAGATGGCTACACCTTC. Translating it yields CASSSRPGQGSGDGYTF. V and J are TRBV7-3 and TRBJ1-2; 9 nucleotides align to TRBD1. The germline V gene has CDR1 SGHTA and CDR2 FQGTGA. After removal of 4 bases from V and 6 bases from J, the junction contained 15 bases not matched to a gene. The CDR3 covers 17 residues.